In this sample, the clone carrying this T cell receptor beta chain turned up many times. The antigen is undetermined. This sample was included in a study of T cells in Graves' hyperthyroidism and ophthalmopathy. Patients aged 18 to 65 had newly diagnosed hyperthyroidism that had lasted under 2 months. Study-wide results and caveats: Most thyroid-expanded clonotypes above 0.001 were also found in blood.

TCR beta CDR3 regions were amplified from RNA transcripts. HTBI primers were the set used in a first-round RT-PCR of the TCR CDR3. TCRdb re-derived calls from the multiplex PCR reads in MiXCR, one entry per CDR3 protein. The sample has about 360,000 distinct CDR3 sequences; around 14% are singletons. The receptor's source is a woman aged 18 to 35 with Graves' hyperthyroidism that later progressed to Graves' ophthalmopathy. Input material: blood.

CDR3 sequence (DNA): TGTGCCAGCAGTTTCCGACAGGGAAGGAATCAGCCCCAGCATTTT. Its translation: CASSFRQGRNQPQHF. The V and J genes are TRBV12-3 or TRBV12-4 and TRBJ1-5; 7 bases are a match to TRBD1. This CDR3 comprises 15 residues. Trimming at V came to 3 bases and at J to 4 bases, leaving 6 bases not matched to a gene.